This TCR beta chain was observed in a study of T cell responses to AZD1222 COVID-19 vaccine. TCRdb keeps only in-frame clones here, not all; method: immunoSEQ multiplex PCR. The sample carries about 110,000 clones, around 92% recorded once. General study findings and limits: Unmutated variant regions are reportedly targeted by nearly half of spike-specific TCRs. Donors were mostly white British, more females; clonal diversity possibly underestimated.

Notes on this clone: As yet, its antigen is unknown.

CDR1 and CDR2 (germline): SGHNT, YENEEA. The CDR3 sequence is 13 residues long. V was pared by 5 bases and J by 0 bases, with 7 bases between. The source of this sequence is an adult in good health. The V call is TRBV11-3, the J call TRBJ1-2, with TRBD1 as a possible D gene (5 bases). This specimen consisted of peripheral blood, obtained on day 0 of AZD1222 vaccination. This CDR3 is CASSDRANYGYTF. CDR3 nucleotide sequence: TGTGCCAGCAGCGACAGAGCTAACTATGGCTACACCTTC.